This TCR beta chain was sequenced for a study of CD8+ T cells in alopecia areata. Overall study context: The authors scored treated patients' severity by affected scalp percentage.

RNA extraction was followed by reverse transcription into cDNA, which acted as the sequencing template. The method was immunoSEQ multiplex PCR; TCRdb's version includes in-frame clones alone and lacks a portion of them. The sample lists about 210,000 clones, about 40% seen once, with 2% to 3% in the top ten. In the case of this clone: This is likely a read error, given that the CDR3 carries no conserved phenylalanine or tryptophan at its end. The limits of the CDR3 on the DNA are not certain, so only TCRdb's listed CDR3 is given.

Treatment given: oral pan-JAK inhibitor, 5-10 mg twice daily. The CDR3 spans 12 residues, counting both ends. The V gene's germline CDR1 is SGHRS and CDR2 YFSETQ. This TCR was recovered from a human donor with alopecia areata. Sample: CD4+ T cells sorted from blood, taken around week 36, from a patient treated with tofacitinib. The chain employs TRBV5-1 and TRBJ1-4. This CDR3 is CASSGQVARNFL.